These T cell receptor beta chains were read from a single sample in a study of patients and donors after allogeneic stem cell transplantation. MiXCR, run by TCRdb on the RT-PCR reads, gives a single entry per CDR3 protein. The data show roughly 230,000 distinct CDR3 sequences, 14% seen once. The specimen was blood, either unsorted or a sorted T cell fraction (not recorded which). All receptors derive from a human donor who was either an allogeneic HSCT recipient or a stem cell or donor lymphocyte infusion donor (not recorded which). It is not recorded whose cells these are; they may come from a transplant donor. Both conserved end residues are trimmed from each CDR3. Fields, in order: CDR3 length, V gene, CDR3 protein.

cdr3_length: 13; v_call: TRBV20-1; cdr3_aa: SARDPVGRNSEAF
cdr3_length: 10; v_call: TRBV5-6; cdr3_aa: ASNSVDKGYT
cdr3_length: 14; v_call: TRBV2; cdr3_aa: ASSESSGGAKNIQY
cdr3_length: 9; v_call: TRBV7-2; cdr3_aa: ASTGLAEQY
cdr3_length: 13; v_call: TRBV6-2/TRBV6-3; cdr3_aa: ASSYVGEMDTEAF
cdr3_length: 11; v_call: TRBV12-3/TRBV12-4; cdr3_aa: ASSLRDCYEQY
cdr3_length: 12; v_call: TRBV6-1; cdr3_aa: ASSGLADLNEQF
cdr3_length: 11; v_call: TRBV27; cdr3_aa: ASSPVAWGTQY
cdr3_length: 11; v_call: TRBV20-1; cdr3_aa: SAMLDRVNEQY
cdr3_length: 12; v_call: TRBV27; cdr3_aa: ASFPFDSRNTQY
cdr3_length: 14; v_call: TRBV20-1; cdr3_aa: SAHDRGIYSNQPQH
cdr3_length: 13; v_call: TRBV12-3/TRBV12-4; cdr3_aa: ASSWEFGLANEQF
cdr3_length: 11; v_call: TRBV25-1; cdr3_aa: ASSELDRGKQF
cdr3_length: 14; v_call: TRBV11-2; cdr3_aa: ASSLGVGTRYNEQF
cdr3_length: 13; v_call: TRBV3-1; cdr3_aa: ASSQDLMSAPKQF
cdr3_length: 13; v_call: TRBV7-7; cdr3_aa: ASSATGAGGDTQY
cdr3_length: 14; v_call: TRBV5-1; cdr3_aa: ASSLEDRGENTEAF
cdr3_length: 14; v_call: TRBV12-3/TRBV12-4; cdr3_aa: ASSLAAGTGSSEQY
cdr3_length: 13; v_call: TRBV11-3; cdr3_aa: ASSLYSGQPYEQY
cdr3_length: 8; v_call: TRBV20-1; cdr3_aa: SARNNEQF
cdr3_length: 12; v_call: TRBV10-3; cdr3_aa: AISESEGNEKLF
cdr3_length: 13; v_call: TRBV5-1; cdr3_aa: ASSLRPGRGTEAF
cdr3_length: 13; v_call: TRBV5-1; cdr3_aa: ASSLDAVQGAEAF
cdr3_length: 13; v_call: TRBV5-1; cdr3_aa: ASSLDGLGAREQY
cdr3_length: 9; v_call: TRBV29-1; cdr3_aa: SVRRGHEQY